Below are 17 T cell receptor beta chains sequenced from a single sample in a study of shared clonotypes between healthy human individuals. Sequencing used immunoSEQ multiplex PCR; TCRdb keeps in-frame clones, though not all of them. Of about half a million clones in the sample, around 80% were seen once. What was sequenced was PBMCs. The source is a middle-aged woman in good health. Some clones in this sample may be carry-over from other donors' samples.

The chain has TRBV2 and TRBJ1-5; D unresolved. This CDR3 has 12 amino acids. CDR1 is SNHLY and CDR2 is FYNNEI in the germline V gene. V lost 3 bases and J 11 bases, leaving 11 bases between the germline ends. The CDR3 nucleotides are TGTGCCAGCAGTGATGAGCCAGGTTCCCAGCATTTT. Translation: CASSDEPGSQHF.

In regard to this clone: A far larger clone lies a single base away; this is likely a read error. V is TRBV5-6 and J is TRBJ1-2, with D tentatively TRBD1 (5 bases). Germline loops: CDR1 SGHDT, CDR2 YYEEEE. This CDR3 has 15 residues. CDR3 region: CASNLEGTVGYGYTF. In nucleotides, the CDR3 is TGTGCCAGCAACTTGGAAGGGACTGTGGGATATGGCTACACCTTC.

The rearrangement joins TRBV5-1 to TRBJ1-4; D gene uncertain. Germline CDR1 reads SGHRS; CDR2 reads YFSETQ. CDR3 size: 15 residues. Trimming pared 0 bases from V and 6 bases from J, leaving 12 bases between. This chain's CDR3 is CASSLEGKDDEKLFF. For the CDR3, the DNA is TGCGCCAGCAGCTTGGAGGGAAAAGATGATGAAAAACTGTTTTTT.

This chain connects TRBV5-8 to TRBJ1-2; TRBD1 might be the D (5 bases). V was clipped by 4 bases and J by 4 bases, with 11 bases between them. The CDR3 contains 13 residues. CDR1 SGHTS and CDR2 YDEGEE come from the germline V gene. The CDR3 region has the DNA TGTGCCAGCAGCCGGGACCTCTTCTATGGCTACACCTTC. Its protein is CASSRDLFYGYTF. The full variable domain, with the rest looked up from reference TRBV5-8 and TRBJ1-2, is EAGVTQSPTHLIKTRGQQATLRCSPISGHTSVYWYQQALGLGLQFLLWYDEGEERNRGNFPPRFSGRQFPNYSSELNVNALELEDSALYLCASSRDLFYGYTFGSGTRLTVV.

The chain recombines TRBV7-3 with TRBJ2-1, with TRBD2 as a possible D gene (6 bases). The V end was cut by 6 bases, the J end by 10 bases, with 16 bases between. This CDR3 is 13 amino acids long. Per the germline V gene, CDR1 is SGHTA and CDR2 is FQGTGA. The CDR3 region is CASSRQPAGEQFF. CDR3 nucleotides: TGTGCCAGCAGTCGACAGCCTGCGGGGGAGCAGTTCTTC.

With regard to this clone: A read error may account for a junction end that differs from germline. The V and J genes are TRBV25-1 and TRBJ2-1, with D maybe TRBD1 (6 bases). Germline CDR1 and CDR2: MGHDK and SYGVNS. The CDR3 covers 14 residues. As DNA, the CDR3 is TGTGCCGGCAGTGGTGGGCGAGGGGGAAATGAGCAGTTCTTC. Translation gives CAGSGGRGGNEQFF.

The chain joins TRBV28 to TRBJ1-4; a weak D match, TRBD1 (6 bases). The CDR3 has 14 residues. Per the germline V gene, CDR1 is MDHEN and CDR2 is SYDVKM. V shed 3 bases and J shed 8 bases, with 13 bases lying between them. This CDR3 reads CASSFGGREEKLFF. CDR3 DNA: TGTGCCAGCAGTTTCGGGGGGCGAGAGGAAAAACTGTTTTTT.

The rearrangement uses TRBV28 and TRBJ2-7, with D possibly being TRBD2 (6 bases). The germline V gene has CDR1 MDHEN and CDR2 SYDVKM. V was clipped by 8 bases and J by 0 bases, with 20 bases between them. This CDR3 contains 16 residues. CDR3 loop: CASCGRAGLSSYEQYF. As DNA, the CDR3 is TGTGCCAGCTGTGGTAGGGCGGGACTGAGCTCCTACGAGCAGTACTTC.

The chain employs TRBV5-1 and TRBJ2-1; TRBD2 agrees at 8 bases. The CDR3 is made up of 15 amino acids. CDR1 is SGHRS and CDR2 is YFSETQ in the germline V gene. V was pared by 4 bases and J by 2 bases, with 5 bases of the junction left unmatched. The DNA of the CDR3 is TGCGCCAGCAGCAGTACTAGCGGAGCCTACAATGAGCAGTTCTTC. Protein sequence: CASSSTSGAYNEQFF.

CDR3 region: CASSLGLASDEQYF. The CDR3 bases are TGTGCCAGCAGCTTGGGACTAGCTAGCGACGAGCAGTACTTC. The chain has TRBV5-4 and TRBJ2-7; 7 bases agree with TRBD2. Germline V gives CDR1 SGHNT, CDR2 YYREEE (reference sequence). Trimming took 0 bases from V and 5 from J; bases not matched to a gene: 5. The CDR3 is 14 residues long.

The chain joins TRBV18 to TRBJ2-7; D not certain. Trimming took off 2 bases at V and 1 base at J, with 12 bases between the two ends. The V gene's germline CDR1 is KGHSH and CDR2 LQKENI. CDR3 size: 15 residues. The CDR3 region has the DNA TGTGCCAGCTCACCAAGGAATGAAGCTTCCTACGAGCAGTACTTC. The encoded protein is CASSPRNEASYEQYF.

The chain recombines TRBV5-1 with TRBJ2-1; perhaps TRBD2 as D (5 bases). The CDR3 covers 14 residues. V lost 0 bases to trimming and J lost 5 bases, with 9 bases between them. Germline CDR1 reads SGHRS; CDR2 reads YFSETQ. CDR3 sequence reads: CASSLGTQDNEQFF. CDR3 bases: TGCGCCAGCAGCTTGGGGACTCAGGACAATGAGCAGTTCTTC.

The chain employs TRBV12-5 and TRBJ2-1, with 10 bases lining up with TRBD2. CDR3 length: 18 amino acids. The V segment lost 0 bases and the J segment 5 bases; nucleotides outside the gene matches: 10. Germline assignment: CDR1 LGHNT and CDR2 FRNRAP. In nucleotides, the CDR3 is TGTGCTAGTGGTTTGGTACCTTCCCCTAGCGGGAGTCACAATGAGCAGTTCTTC. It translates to CASGLVPSPSGSHNEQFF. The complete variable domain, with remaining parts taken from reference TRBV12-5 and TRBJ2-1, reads DARVTQTPRHKVTEMGQEVTMRCQPILGHNTVFWYRQTMMQGLELLAYFRNRAPLDDSGMPKDRFSAEMPDATLATLKIQPSEPRDSAVYFCASGLVPSPSGSHNEQFFGPGTRLTVL.

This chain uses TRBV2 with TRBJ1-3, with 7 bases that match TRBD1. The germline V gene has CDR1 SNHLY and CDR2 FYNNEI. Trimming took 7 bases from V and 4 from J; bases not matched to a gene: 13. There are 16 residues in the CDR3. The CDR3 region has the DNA TGTGCCAGCAACAGCGAACAGGGGATCTGGGGAAACACCATATATTTT. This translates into CASNSEQGIWGNTIYF. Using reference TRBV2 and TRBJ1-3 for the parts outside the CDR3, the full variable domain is EPEVTQTPSHQVTQMGQEVILRCVPISNHLYFYWYRQILGQKVEFLVSFYNNEISEKSEIFDDQFSVERPDGSNFTLKIRSTKLEDSAMYFCASNSEQGIWGNTIYFGEGSWLTVV.

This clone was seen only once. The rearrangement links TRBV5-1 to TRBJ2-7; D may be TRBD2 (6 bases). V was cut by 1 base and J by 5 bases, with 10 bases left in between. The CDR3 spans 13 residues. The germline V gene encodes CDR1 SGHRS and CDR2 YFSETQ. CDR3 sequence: CASSLMGLDEQYF. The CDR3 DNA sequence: TGCGCCAGCAGCTTGATGGGACTGGACGAGCAGTACTTC.

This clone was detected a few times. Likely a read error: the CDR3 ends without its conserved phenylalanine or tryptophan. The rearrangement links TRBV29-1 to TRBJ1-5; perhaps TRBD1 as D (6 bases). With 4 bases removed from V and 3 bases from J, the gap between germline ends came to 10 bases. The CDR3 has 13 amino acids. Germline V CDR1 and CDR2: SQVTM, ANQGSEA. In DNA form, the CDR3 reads TGCAGCGTTGGCCGGGACACCAATCAGCCCCAGCATTCT. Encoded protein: CSVGRDTNQPQHS.

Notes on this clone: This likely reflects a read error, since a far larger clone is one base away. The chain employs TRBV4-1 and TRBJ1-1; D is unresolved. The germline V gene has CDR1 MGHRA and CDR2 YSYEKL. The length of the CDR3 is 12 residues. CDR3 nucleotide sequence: TGCGCCAGCAGCCTCCCCGGCACTGAAGCTTCCTTT. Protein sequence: CASSLPGTEASF.